A single sample gave rise to the 26 T cell receptor beta chains below, sequenced in a study of shared clonotypes between healthy human individuals. TCRdb keeps only in-frame clones here, not all; method: immunoSEQ multiplex PCR. The table records about 490,000 clones, approximately 82% of them present only once. The source material was PBMCs. All receptors derive from a woman between 40 and 55 years old in good health. Some clones in this sample may be carry-over from other donors' samples.

V and J are TRBV4-2 and TRBJ2-1, with D tentatively TRBD2 (5 bases). Germline lookup yields CDR1 LGHNA and CDR2 YNFKEQ. V lost 4 bases and J lost 8, with 18 bases in between. This CDR3 is built from 15 residues. The DNA for the CDR3 is TGTGCCAGCAGCCTCGGACTGCAGGAGGATTATGAGCAGTTCTTC. Its translation is CASSLGLQEDYEQFF.

The chain uses TRBV5-1 and TRBJ2-3; TRBD2 matches at 10 bases. V lost 0 bases to trimming and J lost 1 base; unmatched junction nucleotides: 2. Germline V CDR1 and CDR2: SGHRS, YFSETQ. CDR3 length: 16 residues. CDR3 protein: CASSLAGTSGTDTQYF. Here the CDR3 DNA reads TGCGCCAGCAGCTTGGCCGGGACTAGCGGCACAGATACGCAGTATTTT. Combining the CDR3 with reference TRBV5-1 and TRBJ2-3 gives the whole variable domain KAGVTQTPRYLIKTRGQQVTLSCSPISGHRSVSWYQQTPGQGLQFLFEYFSETQRNKGNFPGRFSGRQFSNSRSEMNVSTLELGDSALYLCASSLAGTSGTDTQYFGPGTRLTVL.

The chain couples TRBV15 to TRBJ1-5; D unclear. CDR1 is LNHNV and CDR2 is YYDKDF in the germline V gene (reference sequence). V lost 0 bases to trimming and J lost 1 base, with 1 base between them. The CDR3 totals 13 residues. For the CDR3, the DNA is TGTGCCACCAGCAGAGAGAGCAATCAGCCCCAGCATTTT. It specifies CATSRESNQPQHF. The full variable domain, its missing parts supplied by reference TRBV15 and TRBJ1-5, is DAMVIQNPRYQVTQFGKPVTLSCSQTLNHNVMYWYQQKSSQAPKLLFHYYDKDFNNEADTPDNFQSRRPNTSFCFLDIRSPGLGDTAMYLCATSRESNQPQHFGDGTRLSIL.

This clone ranks as medium-sized. In the same sample, other DNA sequences code for this CDR3. The V and J genes are TRBV5-4 and TRBJ2-7; D remains ambiguous. The germline CDR1 and CDR2 sequences are SGHNT and YYREEE (reference sequence). V lost 4 bases and J 5 bases, leaving 13 bases between the germline ends. This CDR3 comprises 13 residues. The CDR3 reads CASSLSSIHEQYF. The CDR3 region has the DNA TGTGCCAGCAGCCTCTCCTCCATCCACGAGCAGTACTTC.

The chain recombines TRBV6-1 with TRBJ2-7; a weak D match, TRBD1 (5 bases). The CDR3 runs 15 residues. The V gene's germline CDR1 is MNHNS and CDR2 SASEGT. V was shortened by 0 bases and J by 1 base, with 10 bases between the two germline ends. CDR3 region: CASSEAWTHSYEQYF. As DNA, the CDR3 is TGTGCCAGCAGTGAAGCATGGACACATTCCTACGAGCAGTACTTC.

The genes are TRBV27 and TRBJ1-6; tentative D call: TRBD1 (5 bases). V lost 10 bases and J 3 bases, leaving 10 bases between the germline ends. CDR1 is MNHEY and CDR2 is SMNVEV in the germline V gene (reference sequence). CDR3 length equals 13 residues. The CDR3 here is CATRADYNSPLHF. As DNA, the CDR3 is TGTGCCACCAGGGCGGACTATAATTCACCCCTCCACTTT.

This clone was found once. The genes are TRBV5-1 and TRBJ2-1, with TRBD2 identical over 8 bases. Germline-derived CDR1 and CDR2 are SGHRS and YFSETQ. This CDR3 has 16 amino acids. V shed 4 bases, J shed 9 bases, and the junction held 15 bases outside the gene matches. CDR3 DNA: TGCGCCAGCAGCCCCCCGGGACTAGTCGATTCGGCTGAGCAGTTCTTC. Translating it yields CASSPPGLVDSAEQFF.

Concerning this clone: Other DNA sequences within the sample encode an identical CDR3. This chain uses TRBV5-1 with TRBJ2-7, with D unclear. CDR1 is SGHRS and CDR2 is YFSETQ in the germline V gene. Trimming removed 2 bases at V and 2 bases at J, with 8 bases between. The CDR3 is made up of 13 amino acids. CDR3 loop: CASSFGSPYEQYF. The CDR3 DNA reads TGCGCCAGCAGCTTCGGGTCCCCCTACGAGCAGTACTTC.

The chain couples TRBV27 to TRBJ1-1; 11 bases map to TRBD1. This CDR3 has 16 amino acids. Germline V lookup: CDR1 MNHEY, CDR2 SMNVEV (reference sequence). V lost 8 bases to trimming and J lost 7 bases; unmatched junction nucleotides: 15. The CDR3 DNA sequence: TGTGCCAGCGGCACAATAGGACAGGGGGCTTTAGTTGAAGCTTTCTTT. Residues: CASGTIGQGALVEAFF.

The V call is TRBV18, the J call TRBJ2-7, with no clear D. Germline values: CDR1 KGHSH, CDR2 LQKENI. The V end lost 3 bases, the J end lost 5 bases, and 8 bases lay between the germline ends. The CDR3 covers 12 residues. This CDR3 is CASSPSSDEQYF. In DNA, the CDR3 is TGTGCCAGCTCACCCAGTTCAGACGAGCAGTACTTC.

The rearrangement links TRBV10-3 to TRBJ2-1; 7 nucleotides line up with TRBD2. Germline CDR1 and CDR2: ENHRY and SYGVKD. V shed 4 bases, J shed 4 bases, and the junction held 7 bases outside the gene matches. The CDR3 is 15 amino acids. CDR3 DNA sequence: TGTGCCATCAGTGGGGACTACCCGGAGTACAATGAGCAGTTCTTC. It codes for CAISGDYPEYNEQFF.

In DNA form, the CDR3 reads TGCGCCAGCAGCCAAGGAGGTACCTCGGTTTTCTTT. Its translation: CASSQGGTSVFF. The rearrangement joins TRBV4-1 to TRBJ1-1; D is ambiguous. The CDR3 extends over 12 amino acids. In germline, CDR1 is MGHRA, CDR2 YSYEKL. V lost 1 base and J lost 13, with 13 bases in between.

In DNA, the CDR3 is TGTGCCAGCGAAGGGTGGGACAGGGCCTACGAGCAGTACTTC. As protein: CASEGWDRAYEQYF. The chain employs TRBV6-1 and TRBJ2-7; 9 bases match TRBD1. The CDR3 extends over 14 amino acids. In germline, CDR1 is MNHNS, CDR2 SASEGT. Trimming removed 8 bases from V and 2 bases from J; junction bases left unmatched: 7.

V gene TRBV7-9 combines with J gene TRBJ1-4; TRBD1 is a possible D gene (5 bases). Trimming removed 4 bases at V and 8 bases at J, with 11 bases between. The CDR3 extends over 13 amino acids. The V gene's germline CDR1 is SEHNR and CDR2 FQNEAQ (reference sequence). This CDR3 is CASSSQGTEKLFF. Here the CDR3 DNA reads TGTGCCAGCAGCTCTCAGGGAACCGAAAAACTGTTTTTT.

This CDR3 is CASKEGVSGNTIYF. CDR3 in DNA: TGTGCCAGTAAGGAGGGGGTCTCTGGAAACACCATATATTTT. The chain has TRBV19 and TRBJ1-3; D is possibly TRBD1 (6 bases). Germline values: CDR1 LNHDA, CDR2 SQIVND (reference sequence). The CDR3 runs to 14 residues. The V end was cut by 7 bases, the J end by 0 bases, with 10 bases between.

In this sample, this clone turned up many times. The gene calls are TRBV2 and TRBJ2-2; D possibly corresponds to TRBD1 (5 bases). V lost 7 bases, J lost 0 bases, and 9 bases lay in between. The germline V gene has CDR1 SNHLY and CDR2 FYNNEI. This CDR3 region has 14 residues. Here the CDR3 DNA reads TGTGCCAGCACGCAGGGAACGAACACCGGGGAGCTGTTTTTT. Translated, it gives CASTQGTNTGELFF.

This chain uses TRBV15 with TRBJ2-2, with a weak D call TRBD1 (5 bases). Germline assignment: CDR1 LNHNV and CDR2 YYDKDF (reference sequence). Deletions cut 1 base from V and 7 bases from J, with 10 bases between. CDR3 length: 14 amino acids. DNA for the CDR3: TGTGCCACCAGCAGAGGGGGCTCAGGCGGGGAGCTGTTTTTT. Amino acid sequence: CATSRGGSGGELFF.

This chain uses TRBV11-2 with TRBJ2-7, with 14 bases aligning to TRBD2. This CDR3 has 16 amino acids. Germline values: CDR1 SGHAT, CDR2 FQNNGV. With 3 bases clipped from V and 5 bases from J, the junction kept 6 bases outside the gene matches. The CDR3 sequence: CASSFAGLAGVDEQYF. The CDR3 DNA is TGTGCCAGCAGCTTCGCGGGACTAGCGGGAGTTGACGAGCAGTACTTC.

The table lists this clone with a count of one. The V gene is TRBV28, the J gene TRBJ1-2; D remains ambiguous. The CDR3 contains 13 residues. Germline CDR1 MDHEN, CDR2 SYDVKM. Trimming stripped 5 bases from V and 1 base from J, with 8 bases between. CDR3 amino acids: CASSRRGNYGYTF. CDR3 nucleotide sequence: TGTGCCAGCAGTCGACGGGGTAACTATGGCTACACCTTC.

The sample holds one count of this clone. Since a much larger clone is just one base distant, this may be a read error. The J gene is TRBJ2-1, the V gene TRBV29-1; 13 bases are shared with TRBD2. Germline V gene data show CDR1 as SQVTM and CDR2 as ANQGSEA. With 6 bases clipped from V and 6 bases from J, the junction kept 5 bases outside the gene matches. There are 14 residues in the CDR3. CDR3 amino acids: CSVSGLAGSNEQFF. The CDR3, as DNA: TGCAGCGTATCGGGACTAGCGGGAAGCAATGAGCAGTTCTTC.

The chain joins TRBV5-4 to TRBJ1-2, with 8 bases fitting TRBD1. The V gene's germline CDR1 is SGHNT and CDR2 YYREEE (reference sequence). The trim removed 6 bases at V and 1 base at J, leaving 8 bases unmatched. CDR3 size: 15 residues. The CDR3 DNA reads as TGTGCCAGCAACCCGACAGGGGACCTTAACTATGGCTACACCTTC. Its translation is CASNPTGDLNYGYTF.

The chain employs TRBV7-8 and TRBJ2-7; D is possibly TRBD2 (5 bases). The CDR3 sequence is 13 residues long. The ends were cut back, 0 bases at V and 7 bases at J, with 10 bases in the middle. Germline V gene lookup returns CDR1 SGHVS and CDR2 FQNEAQ. This CDR3 reads CASSLAPPGEQYF. CDR3 bases: TGTGCCAGCAGCTTAGCGCCACCGGGAGAGCAGTACTTC.

The chain combines TRBV4-1 with TRBJ2-1; D is unclear. CDR3 length equals 15 residues. The V gene lost 0 bases and the J gene lost 8 bases, with 14 bases spanning the gap. Per the germline V gene, CDR1 is MGHRA and CDR2 is YSYEKL. In nucleotides, the CDR3 is TGCGCCAGCAGCCAAGAGTTACCCGCCGGCTATGAGCAGTTCTTC. Encoded protein: CASSQELPAGYEQFF.

V and J are TRBV5-4 and TRBJ2-1, with a weak D call TRBD1 (6 bases). Germline V gene data show CDR1 as SGHNT and CDR2 as YYREEE (reference sequence). V lost 7 bases to trimming and J lost 8 bases, with 16 bases between them. The CDR3 covers 13 residues. The CDR3 here is CASAIPGAHEQFF. The CDR3 DNA reads TGTGCCAGCGCGATACCAGGGGCCCATGAGCAGTTCTTC.

V usage is TRBV28 and J usage is TRBJ1-5; D remains ambiguous. The ends were cut back, 11 bases at V and 3 bases at J, with 11 bases in the middle. Germline V gene sequence: CDR1 MDHEN, CDR2 SYDVKM. The CDR3 length is 12 residues. CDR3 nucleotide sequence: TGTGCCTCAGCGAGGGACAATCAGCCCCAGCATTTT. The encoded protein is CASARDNQPQHF.

This rearrangement joins TRBV2 to TRBJ2-1, with TRBD2 identical over 10 bases. The V and J ends lost 1 base and 6 bases, in that order; junction bases with no gene match: 15. CDR1 and CDR2 from the germline V gene are SNHLY and FYNNEI. CDR3 size: 19 residues. This chain's CDR3 is CASSEGALAGETYGNEQFF. DNA of the CDR3: TGTGCCAGCAGTGAAGGGGCCCTAGCGGGAGAAACTTATGGCAATGAGCAGTTCTTC.